A selection of T cell receptor beta chains follows, all from one sample in a study of blood T cell repertoires in COVID-19. Assay used: immunoSEQ multiplex PCR; TCRdb lists only in-frame clones, some missing. The sample contains roughly 250,000 clones, about 88% of which appear only once. The specimen sequenced was PBMCs or T cells enriched from blood (not recorded which). All receptors come from a woman between 50 and 59 years old who had recovered from COVID-19. CDR3s include the opening cysteine and the closing phenylalanine or tryptophan. The D gene is left open where the match is weak. Clone sizes are given selectively: once, few, many, or a class where the clone is expanded.

abundance,v_gene,j_gene,d_gene,CDR3aa,CDR3nt
-,TRBV4-1,TRBJ2-7,TRBD1,CASRRTGGHEQYF,TGCGCCAGCAGGCGGACAGGGGGCCACGAGCAGTACTTC
-,TRBV10-3,TRBJ2-1,TRBD2,CATAGTSGGYNEQFF,TGTGCCACCGCCGGGACTAGCGGGGGGTACAATGAGCAGTTCTTC
-,TRBV4-1,TRBJ2-3,TRBD2,CASSHRISGSQHTQYF,TGCGCCAGCAGCCATCGGATTAGCGGGAGCCAGCATACGCAGTATTTT
few,TRBV6-2/TRBV6-3,TRBJ1-2,TRBD1,CASSYEYAPGQSNYGYTF,TGTGCCAGCAGTTACGAATACGCACCGGGACAGTCTAACTATGGCTACACCTTC
-,TRBV28,TRBJ2-7,-,CASTLGGGGRTYEQYF,TGTGCCAGCACTCTAGGGGGGGGCGGAAGAACCTACGAGCAGTACTTC
-,TRBV3-1/TRBV3-2,TRBJ2-1,-,CASSQGRGNEQFF,TGTGCCAGCAGCCAAGGAAGAGGCAATGAGCAGTTCTTC
-,TRBV7-2,TRBJ2-3,TRBD2,CASSSYGREKEGTQYF,TGTGCCAGCAGCTCGTATGGGCGGGAGAAAGAAGGTACGCAGTATTTT
-,TRBV28,TRBJ1-1,-,CASSYPRTEINTEAFF,TGTGCCAGCAGCTACCCGCGGACAGAAATAAACACTGAAGCTTTCTTT
-,TRBV19,TRBJ2-7,TRBD2,CASSQTSGRGEQYF,TGTGCCAGTAGCCAGACTAGCGGGAGAGGGGAGCAGTACTTC
-,TRBV21-1,TRBJ1-5,-,CASSPYSGRSGSGNQPQHF,TGTGCCAGCAGCCCTTATTCTGGGAGGTCCGGGTCGGGCAATCAGCCCCAGCATTTT
-,TRBV28,TRBJ1-3,-,CASNSGAGNTIYF,TGTGCCAGCAACTCGGGGGCTGGAAACACCATATATTTT
-,TRBV7-8,TRBJ1-1,-,CASSPGFAEAFF,TGTGCCAGCAGCCCAGGGTTTGCTGAAGCTTTCTTT
-,TRBV9,TRBJ2-2,-,CASSVWEIRGELFF,TGTGCCAGCAGCGTTTGGGAGATTCGCGGGGAGCTGTTTTTT
once,TRBV12-3/TRBV12-4,TRBJ2-3,-,CASSFLSSDTQYF,TGTGCCAGCAGTTTTCTCTCCTCAGATACGCAGTATTTT
once,TRBV2,TRBJ2-2,TRBD2,CASGGDYSTGELFF,TGTGCCAGTGGCGGGGACTACTCCACCGGGGAGCTGTTTTTT
-,TRBV6-6,TRBJ2-5,TRBD2,CASSRPLAGGKYF,TGTGCCAGCAGTCGCCCCCTAGCGGGCGGAAAGTACTTC
-,TRBV18,TRBJ1-3,-,CASSPEGLTGNTIYF,TGTGCCAGCTCACCAGAGGGCTTAACTGGAAACACCATATATTTT
-,TRBV9,TRBJ2-1,TRBD2,CASSVDRTSFSEQFF,TGTGCCAGCAGCGTAGATCGGACTAGTTTTAGTGAGCAGTTCTTC
-,TRBV24-1,TRBJ1-2,-,CATSDHNSGYTF,TGTGCCACCAGTGATCATAATAGTGGCTACACCTTC
-,TRBV24-1,TRBJ2-1,TRBD2,CATSEPRLAGGNEQFF,TGTGCCACCAGTGAACCTAGACTAGCGGGAGGCAATGAGCAGTTCTTC
-,TRBV7-9,TRBJ2-3,-,CASSLAFGGTDTQYF,TGTGCCAGCAGCTTAGCGTTCGGGGGTACAGATACGCAGTATTTT
-,TRBV6-6,TRBJ1-2,-,CAESRDSYGYTF,TGTGCTGAATCAAGAGACAGCTATGGCTACACCTTC
-,TRBV5-1,TRBJ2-5,-,CASSSGTHGETQYF,TGCGCCAGCAGTTCGGGTACCCATGGGGAGACCCAGTACTTC
-,TRBV2,TRBJ1-4,-,CASSGVGEKLFF,TGTGCCAGCAGTGGAGTCGGTGAAAAACTGTTTTTT
-,TRBV27,TRBJ1-6,-,CASSSPGVNSPLHF,TGTGCCAGCAGTTCTCCAGGGGTAAATTCACCCCTCCACTTT
-,TRBV28,TRBJ2-3,TRBD2,CASSSASSGLTDTQYF,TGTGCCAGCAGTTCTGCATCTAGCGGGTTAACAGATACGCAGTATTTT
-,TRBV29-1,TRBJ1-2,-,CSVSVTGFYGYTF,TGCAGCGTCTCAGTGACAGGTTTCTATGGCTACACCTTC
-,TRBV10-3,TRBJ2-5,TRBD2,CAISETSGLAGGETQYF,TGTGCCATCAGTGAGACCTCGGGACTAGCGGGAGGGGAGACCCAGTACTTC
-,TRBV7-3,TRBJ2-2,TRBD2,CASSLKGTSGSNTGELFF,TGTGCCAGCAGCTTAAAAGGGACTAGCGGATCGAACACCGGGGAGCTGTTTTTT
-,TRBV6-5,TRBJ1-2,-,CASSYARGTYGYTF,TGTGCCAGCAGTTACGCGAGAGGTACCTATGGCTACACCTTC
once,TRBV28,TRBJ2-7,-,CASNKRGISYEQYF,TGTGCCAGCAATAAAAGGGGTATTTCCTACGAGCAGTACTTC
-,TRBV15,TRBJ2-5,-,CATSRERAGNILGTQYF,TGTGCCACCAGCAGAGAACGGGCGGGAAATATCTTGGGGACCCAGTACTTC
-,TRBV27,TRBJ1-4,-,CASSLSPGYNEKLFF,TGTGCCAGCAGTCTATCCCCGGGTTATAATGAAAAACTGTTTTTT
-,TRBV18,TRBJ1-2,-,CASSPPNQGPNYGYTF,TGTGCCAGCTCACCACCGAACCAGGGCCCTAACTATGGCTACACCTTC
-,TRBV7-2,TRBJ2-2,-,CASSLVGSSWNTGELFF,TGTGCCAGCAGCTTAGTCGGATCTAGCTGGAACACCGGGGAGCTGTTTTTT
once,TRBV5-1,TRBJ2-2,-,CASSLAEAGELFF,TGCGCCAGCAGCTTGGCCGAGGCGGGGGAGCTGTTTTTT
-,TRBV11-2,TRBJ1-1,-,CASRNQAMNTEAFF,TGTGCCAGCAGAAATCAGGCCATGAACACTGAAGCTTTCTTT
-,TRBV28,TRBJ1-5,-,CASRSWGRTNQPQHF,TGTGCCAGCAGATCTTGGGGCAGGACCAATCAGCCCCAGCATTTT
once,TRBV30,TRBJ1-1,-,CAWIAGRTEAFF,TGTGCCTGGATAGCGGGACGGACTGAAGCTTTCTTT
-,TRBV4-2,TRBJ2-4,TRBD1,CASSQGRPGQGFLIAKNIQYF,TGTGCCAGCAGCCAAGGCCGACCGGGACAGGGGTTTCTTATCGCCAAAAACATTCAGTACTTC
-,TRBV20-1,TRBJ2-7,TRBD1,CSASSLDRRDALAYEQYF,TGCAGTGCTAGTTCCCTGGACAGGAGAGATGCCCTTGCCTACGAGCAGTACTTC
once,TRBV12-3/TRBV12-4,TRBJ2-7,TRBD1,CAGAQDRGSEQYF,TGTGCCGGCGCTCAGGACAGGGGCTCCGAGCAGTACTTC
-,TRBV7-2,TRBJ2-3,TRBD2,CASSFPGTSGSGSTDTQYF,TGTGCCAGCAGCTTCCCTGGCACTAGCGGGAGCGGGAGCACAGATACGCAGTATTTT
once,TRBV14,TRBJ2-1,TRBD2,CASSQDWRLAGVYNEQFF,TGTGCCAGCAGCCAAGACTGGCGCCTAGCGGGAGTTTACAATGAGCAGTTCTTC
-,TRBV7-3,TRBJ2-5,TRBD2,CASSLSGRAGETQYF,TGTGCCAGCAGCTTAAGCGGGAGGGCCGGCGAGACCCAGTACTTC
-,TRBV7-9,TRBJ2-7,TRBD2,CASLPSGAYEQYF,TGTGCCAGCCTGCCTAGCGGGGCCTACGAGCAGTACTTC
-,TRBV7-2,TRBJ2-4,TRBD2,CASSPWTSQAIQYF,TGTGCCAGCAGCCCCTGGACTAGTCAGGCCATTCAGTACTTC
-,TRBV5-1,TRBJ2-5,-,CASSFLTGLETQYF,TGCGCCAGCAGCTTCCTGACGGGTTTGGAGACCCAGTACTTC
-,TRBV11-2,TRBJ2-3,-,CASSLRPDTQYF,TGTGCCAGCAGCTTACGTCCAGATACGCAGTATTTT
-,TRBV4-3,TRBJ1-2,-,CASSQDELRQSYGYTF,TGCGCCAGCAGCCAAGATGAGTTGAGGCAATCCTATGGCTACACCTTC
-,TRBV30,TRBJ1-1,-,CAWNGGFAEAFF,TGTGCCTGGAATGGAGGGTTTGCTGAAGCTTTCTTT